The rows below give T cell receptor beta chains drawn from one sample of a study of post-analysis software for immune sequencing data. TCRdb analysed the PCR reads with MiXCR anew, one entry per CDR3 protein. Of roughly 200,000 distinct CDR3 sequences detected, around 30% appear once; the ten largest clones hold less than 4%. The sequenced sample consisted of blood. All receptors derive from a girl younger than 18 with multiple sclerosis. Both conserved end residues are part of each CDR3. A D gene is named only where the DNA matches it firmly. Some rows have no size entry. The others give once, few or many, or a class for an expanded clone.

abundance,v_gene,d_gene,j_gene,CDR3nt,CDR3aa
NA,TRBV20-1,TRBD1,TRBJ1-6,TGCAGTGCAAATGACAGGGGGCACGGTTCACCCCTCCACTTT,CSANDRGHGSPLHF
few,TRBV20-1,NA,TRBJ1-1,TGCAGTGCTAGACAGGAAGAAGCTTTCTTT,CSARQEEAFF
few,TRBV5-5,NA,TRBJ1-5,TGTGCCAGCAGCTTGGCACAGGGTGGAAATCAGCCCCAGCATTTT,CASSLAQGGNQPQHF
NA,TRBV11-2,NA,TRBJ2-1,TGTGCCAGCAGCTGGGCTAGCTCCTACAATGAGCAGGTCTTC,CASSWASSYNEQVF
few,TRBV20-1,TRBD1,TRBJ1-1,TGCAGTGCTAGACAGGGGGCTGAAGCTTTCTTT,CSARQGAEAFF
NA,TRBV6-5,NA,TRBJ2-1,TGTGCCAGCAGTGGGGGGACGAATGAGCAGTTCTTC,CASSGGTNEQFF
NA,TRBV6-1,NA,TRBJ1-1,TGTGCCAGCAGGCGGAGGGGCACTATAACTGAAGCTTTCTTT,CASRRRGTITEAFF
many,TRBV6-5,NA,TRBJ2-5,TGTGCCAGCAGTTATTGGGCCCAAGAGACCCAGTACTTC,CASSYWAQETQYF
NA,TRBV20-1,TRBD1,TRBJ1-1,TGCAGTGCCGAGGCCGGGACAGGGGGGACTGAAGCTTTCTTT,CSAEAGTGGTEAFF
NA,TRBV29-1,NA,TRBJ1-1,TGCAGCGTTGGGATCCCGAACACTGAAGCTTTCTTT,CSVGIPNTEAFF
NA,TRBV5-1,NA,TRBJ1-2,TGCGCCAGCAGCCAGACAGATAACCATGGCTACACCTTC,CASSQTDNHGYTF
NA,TRBV12-3/TRBV12-4,NA,TRBJ1-5,TGTGCCAGCAGTTTAGGAGGGACCCTTAATCAGCCCCGGCATTTT,CASSLGGTLNQPRHF
many,TRBV9,TRBD2,TRBJ2-1,TGTGCCAGCAGCAAGGGGACTAGCGGGGGGTCTCACAATGAGCAGTTCTTC,CASSKGTSGGSHNEQFF
NA,TRBV29-1,TRBD1,TRBJ1-5,TGCAACGTTGAGACAGGGGTCGGCAATCAGCCCCAGCATTTT,CNVETGVGNQPQHF
many,TRBV6-2/TRBV6-3,NA,TRBJ2-7,TGTGCCAGCAGTCCGACTCTTCTCCGCTCCTACGAGCAGTACTTC,CASSPTLLRSYEQYF
many,TRBV10-2,NA,TRBJ2-7,TGCGCCAGCAGTGAGTCGGGTGGGGCCCTAATCTCCTACGAGCAGTACTTC,CASSESGGALISYEQYF
NA,TRBV29-1,TRBD1,TRBJ2-5,TGCAGCGCCAGGACAGGGGAAGAGACCCAGTACTTC,CSARTGEETQYF
NA,TRBV5-1,TRBD1,TRBJ1-1,TGCGCCAGCAGCTTTGGGCAGGGGGAGCCCATTCATGAAGCTTTCTTT,CASSFGQGEPIHEAFF
NA,TRBV29-1,NA,TRBJ1-2,TGCAGCGTTGTAGGGCCGGGCTACACCTTC,CSVVGPGYTF
many,TRBV6-1,NA,TRBJ2-1,TGTGCCAGCAGTGACAGGAGGGGCGTCGAGTTCTTC,CASSDRRGVEFF
NA,TRBV29-1,NA,TRBJ1-3,TGCAGCGTCGGGGGGGACGGGGAAAACACCATATATTTT,CSVGGDGENTIYF
few,TRBV18,NA,TRBJ2-7,TGTGCCAGCTCAGTGACTACCTACGAGCAGTACTTC,CASSVTTYEQYF
NA,TRBV12-5,NA,TRBJ2-3,TGTGCTAGTGGTCCCAGGGGCGATACGCAGTATTTT,CASGPRGDTQYF
many,TRBV28,TRBD2,TRBJ2-7,TGTGCCAGCAGTTTAACGGGAGGTTCCTACGAGCAGTACTTC,CASSLTGGSYEQYF
many,TRBV9,NA,TRBJ2-5,TGTGCCAGCAGCGACGGTGGGAGAAGGAATGTCGAGACCCAGTACTTC,CASSDGGRRNVETQYF
many,TRBV7-2,NA,TRBJ1-5,TGTGCCAGCAGCCAAAACCGGGACGGTAATCAGCCCCAGCATTTT,CASSQNRDGNQPQHF
NA,TRBV28,NA,TRBJ2-7,TGTGCCAGCAGTTCCCCTCTCGGGGAGCGGGACAAATCCTACGAGCAGTACTTC,CASSSPLGERDKSYEQYF
many,TRBV20-1,NA,TRBJ2-5,TGCAGTGCTAGAGCGGCAGGGGCGAAGACCCAGTACTTC,CSARAAGAKTQYF
many,TRBV4-2,TRBD1,TRBJ1-2,TGTGCCAGCAGCGCGACAGGGTCTAACTATGGCTACACCTTC,CASSATGSNYGYTF
few,TRBV12-3/TRBV12-4,NA,TRBJ2-4,TGTGCCAGCAGTTCATGGGATCCCCGTCAGTACTTC,CASSSWDPRQYF
few,TRBV12-3/TRBV12-4,NA,TRBJ2-5,TGTGCCAGCAGGACCCAGGGTAGAGAGACCCAGTACTTC,CASRTQGRETQYF
NA,TRBV5-1,TRBD2,TRBJ2-3,TGCGCCAGCAGCACAGCGGGGGGCACAGATACGCGGTATTTT,CASSTAGGTDTRYF
few,TRBV20-1,NA,TRBJ1-5,TGCAGTGCAACAACCGGGACAACGGCGTATAGCAATCAGCCCCAGCATTTT,CSATTGTTAYSNQPQHF
NA,TRBV11-2,TRBD2,TRBJ2-3,TGTGCCAGCAGCTTAGTAGCGGGAGGGTCGGATACGCAGTATTTT,CASSLVAGGSDTQYF
few,TRBV4-1,NA,TRBJ2-7,TGCGCCAGCAGCCACCAACGGGGCGGTGACTCCTACAATGAGCAGTACTTC,CASSHQRGGDSYNEQYF
many,TRBV29-1,NA,TRBJ2-3,TGCAGCGTTGACGGCAGGGGGGCGATGACAGATACGCAGTATTTT,CSVDGRGAMTDTQYF
many,TRBV29-1,NA,TRBJ1-1,TGCAGCGTTGAAGGATTCGGGTCTGAAGCTTTCTTT,CSVEGFGSEAFF
NA,TRBV4-2,NA,TRBJ2-2,TGTGCCAGCAGTGGGTGGGGAGACACCACCGGGGAGCTGTTTTTT,CASSGWGDTTGELFF
many,TRBV6-2/TRBV6-3,NA,TRBJ2-1,TGTGCCAGCGGCGGAGAACGAGGGATGCCCTACAATGAGCAGTTCTTC,CASGGERGMPYNEQFF
many,TRBV20-1,NA,TRBJ2-1,TGCAGTGCTAGAGGGGGGCTGGACAATGAGCAGTTCTTC,CSARGGLDNEQFF
few,TRBV7-8,NA,TRBJ2-6,TGTGCCAGCGAAGGGGCTGGGGCCAACGTCCTGACTTTC,CASEGAGANVLTF
few,TRBV6-4,TRBD1,TRBJ1-2,TGTGCCAGCAACCCGATGCCGGGACAGTCTAACTATGGCTACACCTTC,CASNPMPGQSNYGYTF
many,TRBV3-1,NA,TRBJ2-5,TGTGCCAGCAGCCAAGGAAACTTAGTTGCGGAAGAGACCCAGTACTTC,CASSQGNLVAEETQYF
NA,TRBV7-9,TRBD1,TRBJ2-5,TGTACCAGCAGCTTCCAGGGGGACCAAGAGACCCAGTACTTC,CTSSFQGDQETQYF
many,TRBV20-1,TRBD2,TRBJ2-5,TGCAGTGCTAGCCTAGCGGGGACCCAAGAGACCCAGTACTTC,CSASLAGTQETQYF
NA,TRBV10-3,NA,TRBJ2-1,TGTGCCATCAGTACAGCCGAAGAGACCCAGTTCTTC,CAISTAEETQFF
NA,TRBV29-1,NA,TRBJ2-1,TGCAGCGTTGAGCTGCGGAATGAGCAGTTCTTC,CSVELRNEQFF
NA,TRBV4-1,NA,TRBJ1-1,TGCGCCAGCAGCCAAGGGCTGTTAAACACTGAAGCTTTCTTT,CASSQGLLNTEAFF